The subject of this entry is one T cell receptor beta chain. What antigen it recognizes has not been identified. Base quality data are lacking; no much larger clone is found one base away. From each donor, a single peripheral blood sample of 90 to 150 mL on average was drawn into heparinised tubes. A BD FACSAria II and a panel including CD45RO, CCR7, CD25, CD127, CD95 and CD27 were used to sort naive, central memory, regulatory and stem cell-like memory CD4+ T cells. Purity was above 95% for every sorted population. Right away, PBMCs were isolated by Lymphoprep density gradient centrifugation and were stained directly, with no culture step. So that batch effects would be minimized, each experiment stained and sorted samples in pairs, pairing one healthy donor with one patient. This specimen comes from a study of beta chain features in type 1 diabetes listed by TCRdb under 2018. Regarding the complete study: Patients and healthy donors did not differ in mean age, gender distribution, total cell number or subset yield. Across all samples, around 100 million sorted cells were examined, and cell number per subset correlated strongly with RNA yield. In the study, TCRB repertoires of sorted circulating CD4+ T cell subsets from recently diagnosed type 1 diabetes patients were compared with those of matched healthy donors. Whereas all 30 or so donors provided naive and central memory subsets, regulatory and stem cell-like memory subsets were isolated from just 8 patients and about 8 healthy donors. What the research found in general, with its limitations: The naive, central memory and regulatory TCRB repertoires appeared to resemble one another more closely among patients than among healthy donors. Type 1 diabetes patients showed a moderate but significant shortening of TCRB CDR3 length in all four CD4+ subsets. At VDJ recombination sites, patients with type 1 diabetes made fewer insertions and deleted more nucleotides, a pattern implying thymic rearrangement abnormalities. Because cDNA was sequenced instead of genomic DNA, activated cells with high expression could be over-represented, although the groups did not differ in activation or CD3 levels. HLA sub-analyses involved small numbers of individuals, so any influence of HLA type on TCRB rearrangement remained unresolved. PCR might favor shorter templates, but patient and control samples were amplified and corrected together, so any skew would affect both groups equally.

The CDR3 runs 11 amino acids, cysteine and phenylalanine included. Here the CDR3 DNA is all that survives: 33 bases in frame from base 1. Per the germline V gene, SQVTM is the CDR1 and ANQGSEA is the CDR2. V sheds 5 bases and J sheds 7 bases, leaving 10 bases between their ends. The High Capacity cDNA Reverse Transcription Kit was used to reverse transcribe all of the isolated RNA, meaning that expressed TCRB transcripts were what got sequenced. Deep immunoSEQ sequencing was applied to naive, central memory and regulatory T cell samples, giving an average of about 3.8 million total reads per sample. After sorted cells were lysed in RLT buffer, RNA was extracted with DNase-treated RNeasy Micro or Mini kits, with the choice depending on cell number. Each cell subset was processed separately to prevent cross-contamination, with patient and healthy donor samples processed together. The immunoSEQ multiplex PCR was used to amplify TCRB sequences from cDNA, yielding 87-bp fragments that span the CDR3 region. The amplicons were sequenced using the Illumina HiSeq platform. In the source study's methods: PCR bias was corrected computationally using synthetic template baselines, and reads within Hamming distance 2 were collapsed, with unmergeable singletons discarded. By aligning reads against IMGT, V, D and J genes, CDR3 length, and insertions or deletions at six rearrangement sites were assigned. Within each subset, clonotype counts were normalized to sorted cell number, after which true diversity and Gini coefficients were computed with the tcR R package. The overlap coefficient, calculated on TCRB nucleotide sequences, was used to measure repertoire sharing. Out-of-frame TCRB sequences from naive cells were analyzed as a proxy for the pre-selection repertoire. What TCRdb holds here is the immuneACCESS table cut down to in-frame rearrangements. Part of the clones is not present; checked against another copy, under half of the missing clones reflect an unresolved V gene, and the others are unexplained. The D gene and trimming were derived from the DNA, and the V and J assignments and clone size from that table. A total of 300,000 to 400,000 clones appear in this sample, about 10% of them only once. The ten top clones hold under 0.02% of the sample.

The sequencing sample was made of naive CD4+ T cells from blood. This specimen's cell subset or site label, interpreted: true naive CD4+ T cells. The sequence came from a woman aged 25 to 39 in good health. The sequence links TRBV29-1 to TRBJ2-3; 6 matching bases give a weak D call of TRBD1. The DNA sequence is as follows: TGCAGCGTTTTGGACAGACATACGCAGTATTTT. The translation is CSVLDRHTQYF.